This TCR beta chain came from a study of cytomegalovirus exposure and HLA in healthy donors. General study findings and limits: The study designated over 150 TCR beta chains cytomegalovirus-associated. Most TCR sequences were uncommon, yet certain public TCRs appeared in many donors. Three CMV-associated chains were confirmed in vitro to be specific for CMV antigens.

Measured with immunoSEQ multiplex PCR; TCRdb has only the in-frame clones, and not every one. The sample consists of about 75,000 clones, around four fifths of them appearing once. A word on this clone: The antigen is undetermined.

V lost 5 bases to trimming and J lost 7 bases; unmatched junction nucleotides: 9. The V gene's germline CDR1 is SEHNR and CDR2 FQNEAQ (reference sequence). This CDR3 is built from 15 residues. Sequenced: PBMCs. J is TRBJ2-7 and V is TRBV7-9; TRBD1 matches 12 bases. This clonotype was sampled from a young man in good health and CMV-seronegative. The CDR3 loop reads CASSPSGTGGLEQYF. Here the CDR3 DNA reads TGTGCCAGCAGCCCCTCCGGGACAGGGGGCTTGGAGCAGTACTTC.